This TCR beta chain was sequenced in a study of regulatory T cells in long-lasting Graves disease. Whole-study findings and limits: Persistent disease samples used TRBV28, TRBJ1-2 and TRBJ2-5 preferentially.

Specified time point: persistent/refractory GD, antithyroid drugs over 5 years with positive TRAb. The TCR library used RNA extracted from PBMCs. A word on this clonotype: Its specificity is unknown.

Sequencing libraries for TCR beta were prepared with iRepertoire HTBI primers and Arm-PCR of CDR3 regions. TCRdb re-called the multiplex PCR reads with MiXCR, one entry per CDR3 protein. Of approximately 400,000 distinct CDR3 sequences in the sample, around a quarter were seen once. CDR3 length equals 11 residues. Per the germline V gene, CDR1 is DFQATT and CDR2 is SNEGSKA (reference sequence). V shed 3 bases and J shed 5 bases, with 8 bases lying between them. The rearrangement uses TRBV20-1 and TRBJ2-7; TRBD1 is a possible D gene (5 bases). Material: peripheral blood mononuclear cells (PBMCs), obtained when the disease was refractory, from a patient treated with antithyroid drugs. This TCR came from a female donor with Graves disease. CDR3 sequence (DNA): TGCAGTGCTAGGGACACCCACGAGCAGTACTTC. Its translation is CSARDTHEQYF.